A single T cell receptor beta chain is shown here with its context. Antigen specificity is unknown. The record originates from a study of shared clonotypes between healthy human individuals. Study as a whole: Three CD4 naive, three CD4 memory, two CD8 naive and one CD8 memory plate were used per donor. Study-wide points: Large sequencing depth failed to make sorted-subset sequencing complete, rarefaction showed. Generally, estimated richness proved larger in naive subsets than it did in memory subsets.

Here immunoSEQ multiplex PCR was the method, and the copy in TCRdb shows in-frame clones only, minus some. The repertoire has some 2.1 million clones, 90% to 95% of them found once; the top ten carry more than 0.1%. Partitioning of CD4+ cells yielded a CD45RA+ naive subset and a CD45RA-negative memory subset. Germline assignment: CDR1 MNHNS and CDR2 SASEGT. Trimming removed 1 base from V and 1 base from J; junction bases left unmatched: 10. The CDR3 has 19 amino acids. J is TRBJ1-4 and V is TRBV6-1, with 9 bases fitting TRBD1. Sequencing input: naive CD4+ T cells sorted from blood. Subset denoted: CD45RA+ positively selected. The sequence came from a man aged 18 to 29 in good health. The CDR3 DNA reads TGTGCCAGCAGTGAAGTTAGCGGGACAGGGTGGGAAACTAATGAAAAACTGTTTTTT. Protein sequence: CASSEVSGTGWETNEKLFF.